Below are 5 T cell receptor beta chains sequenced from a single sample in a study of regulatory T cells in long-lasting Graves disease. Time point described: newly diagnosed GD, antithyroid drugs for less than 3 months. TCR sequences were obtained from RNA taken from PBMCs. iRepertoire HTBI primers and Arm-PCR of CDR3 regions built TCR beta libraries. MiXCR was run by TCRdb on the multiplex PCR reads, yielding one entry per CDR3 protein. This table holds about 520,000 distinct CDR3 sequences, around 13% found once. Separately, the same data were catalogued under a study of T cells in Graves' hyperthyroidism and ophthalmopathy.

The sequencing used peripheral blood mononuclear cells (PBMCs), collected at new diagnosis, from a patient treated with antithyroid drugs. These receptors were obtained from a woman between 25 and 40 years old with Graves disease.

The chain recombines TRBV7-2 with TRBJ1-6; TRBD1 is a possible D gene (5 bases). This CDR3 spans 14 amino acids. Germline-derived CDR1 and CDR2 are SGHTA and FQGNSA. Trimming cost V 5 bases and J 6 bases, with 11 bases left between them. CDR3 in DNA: TGTGCCAGCAGCCATGGGGGGGTTAATTCACCCCTCCACTTT. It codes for CASSHGGVNSPLHF.

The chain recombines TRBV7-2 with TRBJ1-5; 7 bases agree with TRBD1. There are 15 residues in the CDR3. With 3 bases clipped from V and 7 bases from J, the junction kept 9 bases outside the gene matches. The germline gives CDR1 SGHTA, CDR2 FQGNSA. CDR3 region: CASSFYRGEGQPQHF. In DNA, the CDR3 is TGTGCCAGCAGCTTCTACAGGGGAGAGGGGCAGCCCCAGCATTTT. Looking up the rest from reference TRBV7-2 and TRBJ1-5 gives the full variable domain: GAGVSQSPSNKVTEKGKDVELRCDPISGHTALYWYRQSLGQGLEFLIYFQGNSAPDKSGLPSDRFSAERTGGSVSTLTIQRTQQEDSAVYLCASSFYRGEGQPQHFGDGTRLSIL.

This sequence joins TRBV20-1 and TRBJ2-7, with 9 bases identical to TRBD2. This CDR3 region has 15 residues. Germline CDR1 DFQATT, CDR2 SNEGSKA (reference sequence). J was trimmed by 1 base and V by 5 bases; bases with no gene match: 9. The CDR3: CSAPNRAGGSYEQYF. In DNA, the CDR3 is TGCAGTGCTCCCAACCGGGCGGGAGGGTCCTACGAGCAGTACTTC.

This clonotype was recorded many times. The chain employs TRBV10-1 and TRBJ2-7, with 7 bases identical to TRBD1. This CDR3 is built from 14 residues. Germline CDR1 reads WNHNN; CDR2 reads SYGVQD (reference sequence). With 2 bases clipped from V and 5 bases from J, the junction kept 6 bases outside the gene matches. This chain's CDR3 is CASSEGRGFDEQYF. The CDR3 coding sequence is TGCGCCAGCAGTGAGGGCAGGGGGTTCGACGAGCAGTACTTC.

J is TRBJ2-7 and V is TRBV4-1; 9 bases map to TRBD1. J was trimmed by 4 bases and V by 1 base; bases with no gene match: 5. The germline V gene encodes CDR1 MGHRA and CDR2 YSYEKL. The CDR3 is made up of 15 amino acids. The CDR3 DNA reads TGCGCCAGCAGCCAAGGACAGGGGGTCCGTTACGAGCAGTACTTC. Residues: CASSQGQGVRYEQYF.